These T cell receptor beta chains were read from a single sample in a study of cytomegalovirus exposure and HLA in healthy donors. Some clones are missing from TCRdb's copy, which holds only in-frame ones; the method was immunoSEQ multiplex PCR. The sample consists of some 140,000 clones, roughly 89% of them appearing once. Sequenced: PBMCs. These receptor sequences come from a young woman in good health and CMV-seropositive. The CDR3 runs from the conserved cysteine through the conserved F or W. Each record gives: J gene, D gene, clone size, V gene, CDR3 protein, CDR3 DNA. The D gene is left open where the match is weak. The listing skips clone size in some rows; elsewhere it reads once, few, many or a size class.

J: TRBJ2-3; D: TRBD2; size: -; V: TRBV7-3; CDR3: CASSLTPSGLTDTQYF; DNA: TGTGCCAGCAGCTTAACTCCTAGCGGGTTGACAGATACGCAGTATTTT
J: TRBJ1-4; D: TRBD1; size: -; V: TRBV7-2; CDR3: CASSGGTGGREKLFF; DNA: TGTGCCAGCAGCGGGGGAACAGGGGGCCGGGAAAAACTGTTTTTT
J: TRBJ2-7; D: -; size: -; V: TRBV28; CDR3: CASPPATGSYEQYF; DNA: TGTGCCAGCCCACCTGCGACAGGCTCCTACGAGCAGTACTTC
J: TRBJ1-3; D: -; size: -; V: TRBV29-1; CDR3: CSVEDQGRSGNTIYF; DNA: TGCAGCGTTGAAGATCAAGGGAGGTCTGGAAACACCATATATTTT
J: TRBJ1-4; D: TRBD1; size: once; V: TRBV5-6; CDR3: CASSRIGQGRRNEKLFF; DNA: TGTGCCAGCAGCCGGATCGGACAGGGTCGACGTAATGAAAAACTGTTTTTT
J: TRBJ2-7; D: -; size: -; V: TRBV7-9; CDR3: CASSLSSSPYEQYF; DNA: TGTGCCAGCAGCTTATCATCTAGCCCCTACGAGCAGTACTTC
J: TRBJ2-7; D: -; size: -; V: TRBV30; CDR3: CAWSVGQGPYEQYF; DNA: TGTGCCTGGAGTGTAGGGCAGGGGCCCTACGAGCAGTACTTC
J: TRBJ1-4; D: TRBD1; size: -; V: TRBV29-1; CDR3: CSVTGTGTANEKLFF; DNA: TGCAGCGTGACCGGGACAGGGACGGCTAATGAAAAACTGTTTTTT
J: TRBJ1-1; D: -; size: -; V: TRBV2; CDR3: CASGTGRRTEAFF; DNA: TGTGCCAGCGGAACAGGGCGGAGAACTGAAGCTTTCTTT
J: TRBJ1-2; D: TRBD1; size: -; V: TRBV4-1; CDR3: CASSQEGQGYYGYTF; DNA: TGCGCCAGCAGCCAAGAGGGACAGGGGTACTATGGCTACACCTTC
J: TRBJ1-5; D: -; size: -; V: TRBV7-2; CDR3: CASSLVTGLQPQHF; DNA: TGTGCCAGCAGCTTAGTAACAGGGTTGCAGCCCCAGCATTTT
J: TRBJ2-3; D: -; size: once; V: TRBV5-4; CDR3: CASSQGNEDTQYF; DNA: TGTGCCAGCAGCCAGGGGAATGAAGATACGCAGTATTTT
J: TRBJ2-1; D: TRBD2; size: few; V: TRBV11-3; CDR3: CASSGGTSGGRNEQFF; DNA: TGTGCCAGCAGCGGAGGGACTAGCGGGGGGAGGAATGAGCAGTTCTTC
J: TRBJ1-1; D: -; size: -; V: TRBV4-1; CDR3: CASSENGGDTEAFF; DNA: TGCGCCAGCAGCGAAAACGGCGGGGACACTGAAGCTTTCTTT
J: TRBJ2-7; D: -; size: -; V: TRBV19; CDR3: CASSIDRSSYEQYF; DNA: TGTGCCAGTAGTATCGACAGGAGCTCCTACGAGCAGTACTTC
J: TRBJ1-2; D: -; size: -; V: TRBV10-1; CDR3: CASSESRDTLPRF; DNA: TGCGCCAGCAGTGAGTCCCGGGACACCCTCCCACGGTTC
J: TRBJ1-5; D: -; size: few; V: TRBV18; CDR3: CASSPRSNQPQHF; DNA: TGTGCCAGCTCACCGAGAAGCAATCAGCCCCAGCATTTT
J: TRBJ2-5; D: TRBD1; size: -; V: TRBV30; CDR3: CAWRTGGTTQETQYF; DNA: TGTGCCTGGAGAACAGGGGGCACTACCCAAGAGACCCAGTACTTC
J: TRBJ2-5; D: -; size: -; V: TRBV2; CDR3: CASSVQETQYF; DNA: TGTGCCAGCAGTGTACAAGAGACCCAGTACTTC
J: TRBJ1-1; D: TRBD1; size: -; V: TRBV5-4; CDR3: CASSSRQEQGAGGTFF; DNA: TGTGCCAGCAGCTCACGCCAAGAACAGGGGGCGGGTGGGACTTTCTTT
J: TRBJ2-1; D: TRBD2; size: -; V: TRBV19; CDR3: CASSATSGGYEQFF; DNA: TGTGCCAGTAGTGCGACTAGCGGGGGGTATGAGCAGTTCTTC
J: TRBJ2-3; D: TRBD1; size: -; V: TRBV11-2; CDR3: CASITRTGGADTQYF; DNA: TGTGCCAGCATCACCCGGACAGGGGGCGCAGATACGCAGTATTTT
J: TRBJ1-6; D: -; size: -; V: TRBV28; CDR3: CASSYGGRASSPLHF; DNA: TGTGCCAGTTCCTACGGCGGCAGGGCGAGTTCACCCCTCCACTTT
J: TRBJ2-7; D: -; size: -; V: TRBV20-1; CDR3: CSAGHSYEQYF; DNA: TGCAGTGCTGGACACTCCTACGAGCAGTACTTC
J: TRBJ2-1; D: -; size: -; V: TRBV5-8; CDR3: CASSFEGVTSYNEQFF; DNA: TGTGCCAGCAGCTTTGAGGGGGTTACCTCCTACAATGAGCAGTTCTTC
J: TRBJ2-5; D: TRBD2; size: -; V: TRBV10-1; CDR3: CASSPGWTSGGETQYF; DNA: TGCGCCAGCAGCCCCGGCTGGACTAGCGGTGGAGAGACCCAGTACTTC
J: TRBJ1-3; D: -; size: once; V: TRBV9; CDR3: CASSVDGGGNTIYF; DNA: TGTGCCAGCAGCGTAGATGGCGGAGGAAACACCATATATTTT
J: TRBJ2-5; D: TRBD1; size: -; V: TRBV7-2; CDR3: CASSPDRGVRETQYF; DNA: TGTGCCAGCAGCCCCGACAGGGGGGTGCGAGAGACCCAGTACTTC
J: TRBJ1-2; D: -; size: -; V: TRBV28; CDR3: CASSLFPRGYTF; DNA: TGTGCCAGCAGTTTATTCCCGCGGGGCTACACCTTC
J: TRBJ2-5; D: TRBD1; size: -; V: TRBV5-1; CDR3: CASSLGTDQETQYF; DNA: TGCGCCAGCAGCCTCGGGACAGACCAAGAGACCCAGTACTTC
J: TRBJ2-2; D: -; size: -; V: TRBV11-2; CDR3: CASSPTGELFF; DNA: TGTGCCAGCAGCCCGACCGGGGAGCTGTTTTTT
J: TRBJ2-7; D: TRBD1; size: -; V: TRBV10-3; CDR3: CAISVDGQAYEQYF; DNA: TGTGCCATCAGTGTCGATGGACAGGCCTACGAGCAGTACTTC
J: TRBJ1-1; D: -; size: -; V: TRBV18; CDR3: CASSPQGVMNTEAFF; DNA: TGTGCCAGCTCACCCCAGGGTGTCATGAACACTGAAGCTTTCTTT
J: TRBJ1-3; D: -; size: -; V: TRBV7-8; CDR3: CASSLQSRGAIYF; DNA: TGTGCCAGCAGCTTGCAGAGTCGCGGCGCCATATATTTT
J: TRBJ2-7; D: TRBD1; size: once; V: TRBV11-3; CDR3: CASSLGQGAYEQYF; DNA: TGTGCCAGCAGCTTGGGACAGGGGGCCTACGAGCAGTACTTC
J: TRBJ2-3; D: TRBD1; size: -; V: TRBV25-1; CDR3: CASSEGEAGTGGTDTQYF; DNA: TGTGCCAGCAGTGAGGGCGAAGCCGGGACAGGGGGAACAGATACGCAGTATTTT
J: TRBJ2-3; D: -; size: -; V: TRBV30; CDR3: CAWSLTGAVTDTQYF; DNA: TGTGCCTGGAGCCTGACTGGGGCAGTCACAGATACGCAGTATTTT
J: TRBJ1-2; D: TRBD1; size: -; V: TRBV27; CDR3: CASSPTGTVNYGYTF; DNA: TGTGCCAGCAGCCCTACCGGGACAGTTAACTATGGCTACACCTTC
J: TRBJ2-7; D: -; size: -; V: TRBV19; CDR3: CASSADKGLADYEQYF; DNA: TGTGCCAGTAGTGCCGACAAGGGTCTAGCTGATTACGAGCAGTACTTC
J: TRBJ2-3; D: TRBD2; size: -; V: TRBV2; CDR3: CAIRGVYSTDTQYF; DNA: TGTGCCATCCGGGGGGTCTATAGCACAGATACGCAGTATTTT
J: TRBJ1-5; D: TRBD1; size: -; V: TRBV30; CDR3: CAWSHKGGQGALGRQPQHF; DNA: TGTGCCTGGAGCCACAAGGGGGGACAGGGGGCCCTGGGTCGTCAGCCCCAGCATTTT
J: TRBJ2-5; D: TRBD1; size: -; V: TRBV27; CDR3: CASSWGTGKGEETQYF; DNA: TGTGCCAGCAGTTGGGGGACAGGGAAAGGGGAAGAGACCCAGTACTTC
J: TRBJ2-2; D: -; size: -; V: TRBV6-5; CDR3: CASTGPRGRELFF; DNA: TGTGCCAGCACCGGACCCAGGGGTCGGGAGCTGTTTTTT
J: TRBJ2-7; D: TRBD1; size: -; V: TRBV27; CDR3: CASSLWGTGGLHEQYF; DNA: TGTGCCAGCAGTTTATGGGGGACAGGGGGCCTCCACGAGCAGTACTTC
J: TRBJ1-1; D: -; size: -; V: TRBV30; CDR3: CAWSAGIGFGRTEAFF; DNA: TGTGCCTGGAGTGCAGGGATTGGCTTCGGGCGCACTGAAGCTTTCTTT
J: TRBJ2-1; D: TRBD1; size: -; V: TRBV19; CDR3: CASRDRENEQFF; DNA: TGTGCCAGCAGGGACAGGGAGAATGAGCAGTTCTTC
J: TRBJ1-3; D: TRBD1; size: -; V: TRBV19; CDR3: CASSSGQDDWQSGNTIYF; DNA: TGTGCCAGTAGTAGCGGACAGGACGACTGGCAATCTGGAAACACCATATATTTT
J: TRBJ2-2; D: TRBD1; size: once; V: TRBV9; CDR3: CASSVGQGEAGELFF; DNA: TGTGCCAGCAGCGTAGGACAGGGGGAGGCCGGGGAGCTGTTTTTT